A selection of T cell receptor beta chains follows, all from one sample in a study of T cell responses to AZD1222 COVID-19 vaccine. The protocol was immunoSEQ multiplex PCR, while the TCRdb copy is restricted to in-frame clones and leaves out a portion. The profile shows approximately 150,000 clones, approximately 91% of them singletons. The source material was peripheral blood, sampled 28 days after the second AZD1222 dose. These receptor sequences come from an adult who received the AZD1222 COVID-19 vaccine. Each CDR3 is given with its conserved first and last residue. The D gene is left open where the match is weak. Rows give clone size only sometimes, using once, few, many, or a class for an expanded clone.

v_gene	abundance	d_gene	j_gene	CDR3aa	CDR3nt
TRBV7-2	-	TRBD1	TRBJ1-5	CASSLGGLQPQHF	TGTGCCAGCAGCCTAGGGGGCCTTCAGCCCCAGCATTTT
TRBV25-1	once	-	TRBJ1-3	CASSEFQVHSGNTIYF	TGTGCCAGCAGTGAATTTCAGGTTCACTCTGGAAACACCATATATTTT
TRBV29-1	-	-	TRBJ1-1	CSAPGPEAFF	TGCAGCGCCCCAGGGCCTGAAGCTTTCTTT
TRBV11-2	-	-	TRBJ2-1	CASSLDDAGLRSYNEQFF	TGTGCCAGCAGCTTAGATGATGCGGGACTTCGTTCCTACAATGAGCAGTTCTTC
TRBV6-6	once	-	TRBJ2-3	CASSYQGAGTTDTQYF	TGTGCCAGCAGTTACCAGGGAGCGGGGACAACAGATACGCAGTATTTT
TRBV28	-	-	TRBJ1-4	CASTPGTGSEKLFF	TGTGCCAGCACCCCAGGGACGGGGAGTGAAAAACTGTTTTTT
TRBV18	-	TRBD2	TRBJ2-7	CASSPPGGAYEQYF	TGTGCCAGCTCACCACCGGGAGGGGCCTACGAGCAGTACTTC
TRBV6-2/TRBV6-3	-	-	TRBJ2-1	CASSYFRDLQFF	TGTGCCAGCAGTTACTTCCGGGACCTGCAGTTCTTC
TRBV7-3	-	-	TRBJ1-1	CASSLTGGTIMNTEAFF	TGTGCCAGCAGCTTAACGGGGGGGACCATTATGAACACTGAAGCTTTCTTT
TRBV7-2	-	-	TRBJ2-1	CASSLRGGGGEQFF	TGTGCCAGCAGCCTCCGAGGGGGAGGGGGTGAGCAGTTCTTC
TRBV5-4	-	TRBD2	TRBJ2-3	CASSPATSGTTDTQYF	TGTGCCAGCAGCCCGGCGACTAGCGGGACTACAGATACGCAGTATTTT
TRBV24-1	-	-	TRBJ2-3	CATGTGTDTQYF	TGTGCCACCGGTACAGGCACAGATACGCAGTATTTT
TRBV19	-	TRBD1	TRBJ2-5	CASSESGTGGRETQYF	TGTGCCAGTAGCGAATCCGGGACAGGGGGCAGGGAGACCCAGTACTTC
TRBV24-1	-	TRBD1	TRBJ1-2	CATSETETGGDYGYTF	TGTGCCACCAGTGAAACCGAGACAGGGGGCGACTATGGCTACACCTTC
TRBV2	few	-	TRBJ1-4	CASTAQVSGEKLFF	TGTGCCAGCACCGCCCAGGTATCCGGTGAAAAACTGTTTTTT
TRBV7-3	-	-	TRBJ1-5	CASSGRDNYQPQHF	TGTGCCAGCAGCGGCCGGGACAATTATCAGCCCCAGCATTTT
TRBV19	-	TRBD1	TRBJ1-2	CASSIVRPGQGNYGYTF	TGTGCCAGTAGTATAGTTCGCCCGGGACAGGGAAACTATGGCTACACCTTC
TRBV27	once	-	TRBJ1-2	CASRQGENGYTF	TGTGCCAGCAGACAGGGCGAGAATGGCTACACCTTC
TRBV3-1/TRBV3-2	once	-	TRBJ1-4	CASSRWGNNEKLFF	TGTGCCAGCAGCCGATGGGGGAATAATGAAAAACTGTTTTTT
TRBV18	-	-	TRBJ2-7	CASSPRTETYEQYF	TGTGCCAGCTCACCACGGACCGAGACCTACGAGCAGTACTTC
TRBV15	-	-	TRBJ1-1	CATSRAENTEAFF	TGTGCCACCAGCAGAGCAGAGAACACTGAAGCTTTCTTT
TRBV12-3/TRBV12-4	-	-	TRBJ2-3	CASSLVGNTQYF	TGTGCCAGCAGTTTGGTCGGGAATACGCAGTATTTT
TRBV29-1	-	-	TRBJ2-4	CSVAGRSGLGAKNIQYF	TGCAGCGTTGCCGGCAGGTCAGGTCTTGGGGCAAAAAACATTCAGTACTTC
TRBV13	-	-	TRBJ2-5	CASSPRGLGVTQETQYF	TGTGCCAGCAGCCCCCGGGGTTTGGGGGTGACCCAAGAGACCCAGTACTTC
TRBV13	-	-	TRBJ2-3	CASSSGQGGSTDTQYF	TGTGCCAGCAGCTCCGGACAGGGAGGGTCCACAGATACGCAGTATTTT
TRBV10-3	-	TRBD1	TRBJ1-6	CAISRGLDSPLHF	TGTGCCATCAGCAGGGGGTTAGATTCACCCCTCCACTTT
TRBV29-1	-	TRBD1	TRBJ1-5	CSVAGGGRQPQHF	TGCAGCGTAGCAGGAGGGGGCCGGCAGCCCCAGCATTTT
TRBV18	-	TRBD1	TRBJ1-2	CASSLGQGNRYGYTF	TGTGCCAGCTCACTCGGACAGGGGAACCGCTATGGCTACACCTTC
TRBV28	-	-	TRBJ2-3	CASSLWTGEGDTDTQYF	TGTGCCAGCAGTTTATGGACAGGGGAGGGGGACACAGATACGCAGTATTTT
TRBV18	-	TRBD1	TRBJ1-1	CASSQNRGHTEAFF	TGTGCCAGCTCTCAGAACAGGGGCCACACTGAAGCTTTCTTT
TRBV14	-	TRBD2	TRBJ2-1	CASSQVIWAGGANEQFF	TGTGCCAGCAGCCAAGTTATCTGGGCGGGAGGGGCCAATGAGCAGTTCTTC
TRBV7-9	once	-	TRBJ1-4	CASSRELGPVNEKLFF	TGTGCCAGCAGTCGCGAACTCGGGCCCGTTAATGAAAAACTGTTTTTT
TRBV11-2	once	TRBD1	TRBJ2-5	CASSRGQGEETQYF	TGTGCCAGCAGCCGGGGACAGGGAGAAGAGACCCAGTACTTC
TRBV7-9	-	-	TRBJ1-1	CASMGPMGTEAFF	TGTGCCAGCATGGGTCCAATGGGCACTGAAGCTTTCTTT
TRBV27	-	-	TRBJ1-2	CASSNRAHYGYTF	TGTGCCAGCAGTAACCGGGCCCACTATGGCTACACCTTC
TRBV2	-	-	TRBJ1-2	CASSFDSSGYTF	TGTGCCAGCAGTTTCGACAGTAGCGGCTACACCTTC
TRBV4-1	-	TRBD1	TRBJ1-1	CASSQGQGGLTEAFF	TGCGCCAGCAGCCAGGGACAGGGAGGGTTGACTGAAGCTTTCTTT
TRBV7-2	-	-	TRBJ1-6	CASSFSDSPLHF	TGTGCCAGCAGCTTCAGTGATTCACCCCTCCACTTT
TRBV5-1	-	TRBD1	TRBJ2-7	CASSHGTGVEQYF	TGCGCCAGCAGCCACGGGACAGGGGTCGAGCAGTACTTC
TRBV15	-	TRBD2	TRBJ2-7	CATSSASGNYEQYF	TGTGCCACCAGCAGCGCTAGCGGGAACTACGAGCAGTACTTC
TRBV10-1	-	-	TRBJ1-1	CASSESGQNTEAFF	TGCGCCAGCAGTGAGTCGGGGCAGAACACTGAAGCTTTCTTT